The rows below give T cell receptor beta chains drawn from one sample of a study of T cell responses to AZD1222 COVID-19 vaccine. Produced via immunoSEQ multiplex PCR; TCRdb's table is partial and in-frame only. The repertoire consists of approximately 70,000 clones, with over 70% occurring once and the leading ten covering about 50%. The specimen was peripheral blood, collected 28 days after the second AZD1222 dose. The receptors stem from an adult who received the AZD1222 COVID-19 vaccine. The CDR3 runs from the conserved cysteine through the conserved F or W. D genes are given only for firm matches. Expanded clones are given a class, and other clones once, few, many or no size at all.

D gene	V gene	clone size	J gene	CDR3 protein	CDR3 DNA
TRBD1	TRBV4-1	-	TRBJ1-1	CASSQTGTGRTEAFF	TGCGCCAGCAGCCAAACAGGGACAGGGAGGACTGAAGCTTTCTTT
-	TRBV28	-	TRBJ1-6	CASRPGRNNSPLHF	TGTGCCAGTAGGCCGGGACGGAATAATTCACCCCTCCACTTT
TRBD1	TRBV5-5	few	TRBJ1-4	CASSLGFLGQYEKLFF	TGTGCCAGCAGCTTGGGTTTTTTGGGACAGTATGAAAAACTGTTTTTT
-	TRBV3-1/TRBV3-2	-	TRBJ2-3	CASSLLDGPYTDTQYF	TGTGCCAGCAGCCTCCTGGACGGTCCCTACACAGATACGCAGTATTTT
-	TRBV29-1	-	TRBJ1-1	CSVAPGRANTEAFF	TGCAGCGTTGCACCCGGCAGGGCTAACACTGAAGCTTTCTTT
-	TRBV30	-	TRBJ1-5	CAWSGTAGGQPQHF	TGTGCCTGGAGTGGTACTGCGGGCGGTCAGCCCCAGCATTTT
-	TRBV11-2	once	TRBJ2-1	CASSFFPGVPYNEQFF	TGTGCCAGCAGCTTTTTCCCAGGGGTACCCTACAATGAGCAGTTCTTC
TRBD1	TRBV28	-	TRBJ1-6	CASSLTDRLNSPLHF	TGTGCCAGCAGTTTAACGGACAGGCTTAATTCACCCCTCCACTTT
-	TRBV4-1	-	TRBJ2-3	CASSQDWGMYADTQYF	TGCGCCAGCAGCCAAGATTGGGGAATGTATGCAGATACGCAGTATTTT
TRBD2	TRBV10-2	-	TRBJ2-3	CASETGAGDVLNTDTQYF	TGCGCCAGTGAGACCGGAGCGGGGGACGTCTTGAACACAGATACGCAGTATTTT
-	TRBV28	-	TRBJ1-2	CAHERAYYGYTF	TGTGCTCATGAGAGGGCCTACTATGGCTACACCTTC
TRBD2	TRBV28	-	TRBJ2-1	CASSLAGASYNEQFF	TGTGCCAGCAGTTTAGCGGGAGCATCCTACAATGAGCAGTTCTTC
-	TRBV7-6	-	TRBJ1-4	CASSLAAGEKLFF	TGTGCCAGCAGCTTAGCTGCGGGAGAAAAACTGTTTTTT
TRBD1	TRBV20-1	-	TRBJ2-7	CSFQDRYEQYF	TGCAGTTTCCAGGACAGGTACGAGCAGTACTTC
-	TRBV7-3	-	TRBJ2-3	CASSLKAGSPDTQYF	TGTGCCAGCAGCTTAAAAGCAGGGAGCCCAGATACGCAGTATTTT
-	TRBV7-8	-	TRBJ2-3	CASSLRDLRHTQYF	TGTGCCAGCAGCTTAAGGGACCTCAGACATACGCAGTATTTT
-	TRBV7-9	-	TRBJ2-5	CASSLVFRGQETQYF	TGTGCCAGCAGCTTAGTTTTTCGGGGGCAAGAGACCCAGTACTTC
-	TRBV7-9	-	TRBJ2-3	CASSGRGAVDTQYF	TGTGCCAGCAGCGGTCGGGGGGCGGTAGATACGCAGTATTTT
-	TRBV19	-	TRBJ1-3	CASIVSSGNTIYF	TGTGCCAGTATTGTGAGCTCTGGAAACACCATATATTTT
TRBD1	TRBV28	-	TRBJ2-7	CASTEGTAPYEQYF	TGTGCCAGCACCGAGGGGACAGCTCCCTACGAGCAGTACTTC
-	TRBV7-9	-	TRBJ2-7	CASSSGQFPYEQYF	TGTGCCAGCAGCTCCGGACAGTTCCCATACGAGCAGTACTTC
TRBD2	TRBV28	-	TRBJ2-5	CASSQPRVAGGPGGETQYF	TGTGCCAGCAGCCAGCCCCGAGTAGCGGGAGGCCCCGGGGGGGAGACCCAGTACTTC
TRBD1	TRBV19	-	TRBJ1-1	CASSTQGVQAFF	TGTGCCAGTAGTACCCAGGGGGTCCAGGCTTTCTTT
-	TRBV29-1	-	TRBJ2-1	CSTVDHSDEQFF	TGCAGCACCGTGGACCACAGCGATGAGCAGTTCTTC
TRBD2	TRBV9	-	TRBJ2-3	CASSVSAGVATQYF	TGTGCCAGCAGCGTATCAGCGGGGGTCGCTACGCAGTATTTT